The present entry profiles one T cell receptor beta chain with its context. Its antigen is currently unknown. Sequenced by immunoSEQ multiplex PCR; TCRdb stores in-frame clones only, minus some. This sample carries around 110,000 clones, nearly 95% of them seen once, and the ten largest clones take approximately 0.29%. The record originates from a study of T cell repertoires and HLA-DP antigens. Study at large: Versus self, one alloantigen differed at one groove amino acid, the other at nine to eleven. Study outcomes and limitations: Antigen presentation used HeLa cells, with total CD4+ cells responding. Sorted CD137+ cells had clonality roughly 0.42 against both alloantigens, versus about 0.04 pre-culture.

Negative selection yielded untouched CD4+ T cells of average about 98% purity. The sequencing input was CD4+ T cells from PBMCs. This TCR came from a woman under 30 in good health and CMV-seronegative.

CDR3 nucleotides: TGTGCCAGTAGTTCCGGGACAGGGGGACGAATTGAGCAGTTCTTC. Translation: CASSSGTGGRIEQFF. J is TRBJ2-1 and V is TRBV19, with TRBD1 matching over 11 bases. Germline-derived CDR1 and CDR2 are LNHDA and SQIVND (reference sequence). There are 15 residues in the CDR3. The ends lost 5 bases at V and 9 bases at J; junction bases unmatched: 9. The full variable domain, in which reference TRBV19 and TRBJ2-1 provide the parts outside the CDR3, is DGGITQSPKYLFRKEGQNVTLSCEQNLNHDAMYWYRQDPGQGLRLIYYSQIVNDFQKGDIAEGYSVSREKKESFPLTVTSAQKNPTAFYLCASSSGTGGRIEQFFGPGTRLTVL.